The 22 T cell receptor beta chains below were found in one sample sequenced in a study of CD8+ T cells in alopecia areata. As to treatment: oral pan-JAK inhibitor, 5-10 mg twice daily. TCR sequencing used cDNA made by reverse transcription of extracted RNA. The repertoire was sequenced with immunoSEQ multiplex PCR; TCRdb's copy has only in-frame clones and lacks some. The table records roughly 220,000 clones, 35% to 45% of them present only once. Sequenced here: CD4+ T cells sorted from blood, sampled at approximately week 31, from a patient treated with tofacitinib. The receptors derive from a human donor with alopecia areata.

Here the CDR3 reads CASSPQTSGGTDTQYF. CDR3 DNA sequence: TGTGCCAGCAGCCCCCAGACTAGCGGGGGCACAGATACGCAGTATTTT. The chain carries TRBV7-3 and TRBJ2-3; 11 positions match TRBD2. The ends lost 5 bases at V and 1 base at J; junction bases unmatched: 5. CDR3 size: 16 residues. Looked up from germline, CDR1 is SGHTA and CDR2 is FQGTGA.

The CDR3 sequence: CASSVEPLSGGTQYF. The CDR3, as DNA: TGTGCCAGCAGCGTAGAGCCTTTATCTGGGGGGACCCAGTACTTC. The gene calls are TRBV9 and TRBJ2-5; the D call may be TRBD1 or TRBD2 (5 bases each). Germline values: CDR1 SGDLS, CDR2 YYNGEE. The CDR3 spans 15 residues. Between the trimmed V and J ends, which lost 0 bases and 7 bases, there was a span of 16 bases.

This clone occurred a few times. This chain joins TRBV5-1 and TRBJ1-1; D not certain. The CDR3 length is 13 residues. The V gene lost 0 bases and the J gene lost 0 bases, with 3 bases spanning the gap. Germline CDR1 reads SGHRS; CDR2 reads YFSETQ. CDR3 sequence: CASSLELNTEAFF. In DNA, the CDR3 is TGCGCCAGCAGCTTGGAGTTGAACACTGAAGCTTTCTTT.

This clone appeared a few times. The chain links TRBV9 to TRBJ2-7; 11 nucleotides line up with TRBD2. This CDR3 has 14 amino acids. Germline CDR1 is SGDLS and CDR2 is YYNGEE. V trimming: 6 bases; J trimming: 3 bases; junction bases outside the gene matches: 5. The CDR3 is CASNTGTSGYEQYF. For the CDR3, the DNA is TGTGCCAGCAACACGGGGACTAGCGGCTACGAGCAGTACTTC.

This clone showed up just a few times. The V call is TRBV7-8, the J call TRBJ1-2; D is possibly TRBD1 (6 bases). CDR3 length: 16 residues. Germline CDR1 and CDR2: SGHVS and FQNEAQ. Deletions cut 0 bases from V and 7 bases from J, with 18 bases between. DNA of the CDR3: TGTGCCAGCAGCTTAGCGGGAGCCAGGGGACTTTCTGGCTACACCTTC. This gives the protein CASSLAGARGLSGYTF. Complete variable domain (other parts from reference TRBV7-8 and TRBJ1-2): GAGVSQSPRYKVAKRGQDVALRCDPISGHVSLFWYQQALGQGPEFLTYFQNEAQLDKSGLPSDRFFAERPEGSVSTLKIQRTQQEDSAVYLCASSLAGARGLSGYTFGSGTRLTVV.

This rearrangement joins TRBV2 to TRBJ2-3, with 14 bases aligning to TRBD2. V lost 6 bases and J lost 3; bases outside the gene matches: 5. Germline V CDR1 and CDR2: SNHLY, FYNNEI. The CDR3 is 16 amino acids. The CDR3 DNA reads TGTGCCAGCAGCGAGACTAGCGGGGGGGCTACAGATACGCAGTATTTT. The encoded protein is CASSETSGGATDTQYF.

The rearrangement joins TRBV30 to TRBJ1-2; D may be TRBD1 (5 bases). This CDR3 is built from 13 residues. V was clipped by 3 bases and J by 6 bases, with 14 bases between them. Germline V gene lookup returns CDR1 GTSNPN and CDR2 SVGIG (reference sequence). This CDR3 is CAWRGVGSHGYTF. The CDR3 bases are TGTGCCTGGAGGGGGGTAGGGTCCCATGGCTACACCTTC.

V and J are TRBV30 and TRBJ2-2; 8 bases line up with TRBD1. V dropped 5 bases and J dropped 0; count of bases not matched to a gene: 5. Germline assignment: CDR1 GTSNPN and CDR2 SVGIG (reference sequence). CDR3 size: 15 residues. CDR3: CAWDRGFANTGELFF. CDR3 DNA sequence: TGTGCCTGGGACAGGGGTTTCGCGAACACCGGGGAGCTGTTTTTT.

The genes are TRBV4-2 and TRBJ2-1, with 7 bases fitting TRBD2. The ends lost 0 bases at V and 5 bases at J; junction bases unmatched: 7. The germline gives CDR1 LGHNA, CDR2 YNFKEQ. There are 16 residues in the CDR3. CDR3 DNA: TGTGCCAGCAGCCAAGATTACAGCGGGATAAACAATGAGCAGTTCTTC. This codes for CASSQDYSGINNEQFF.

The rearrangement links TRBV6-1 to TRBJ2-1; 8 bases match TRBD2. The CDR3 is made up of 15 amino acids. The V gene end was trimmed by 6 bases and the J gene end by 5 bases; junction bases not matched to a gene: 9. CDR1 and CDR2 (germline): MNHNS, SASEGT. The CDR3 spells CASRGGAGAHNEQFF. CDR3 DNA: TGTGCCAGCAGGGGAGGAGCGGGGGCACACAATGAGCAGTTCTTC.

This clone came up a few times. V and J are TRBV4-1 and TRBJ2-3; TRBD2 matches 11 bases. Germline CDR1 and CDR2: MGHRA and YSYEKL. V lost 3 bases to trimming and J lost 2 bases; unmatched junction nucleotides: 4. This CDR3 region has 16 residues. DNA of the CDR3: TGCGCCAGCAGCCACGCACTAGCGGGAGTCACAGATACGCAGTATTTT. Residues: CASSHALAGVTDTQYF.

This clone was seen a few times. DNA for the CDR3: TGTGCCTGGATCCCCCGGAGGTTTTTAGCTTTCTTT. It codes for CAWIPRRFLAFF. The chain links TRBV30 to TRBJ1-1; D gene unclear. The CDR3 spans 12 residues. The germline V and J ends were trimmed by 4 bases and 10 bases, with 16 bases remaining between them. Per the germline V gene, CDR1 is GTSNPN and CDR2 is SVGIG (reference sequence).

The chain is built from TRBV7-2 and TRBJ1-2; D perhaps matches TRBD1 (6 bases). This CDR3 spans 14 amino acids. The germline gives CDR1 SGHTA, CDR2 FQGNSA. V shed 1 base and J shed 7 bases, with 13 bases lying between them. CDR3 in amino acids: CASSLGRDTAGYTF. The CDR3 nucleotides read TGTGCCAGCAGCTTAGGACGGGACACGGCTGGCTACACCTTC.

This clone was seen a handful of times. CDR3 loop: CASSYVSLAVTDTQYF. The CDR3 DNA reads as TGTGCCAGCAGTTACGTTTCACTAGCGGTCACAGATACGCAGTATTTT. The chain joins TRBV6-6 to TRBJ2-3, with TRBD2 identical over 8 bases. V lost 2 bases and J lost 2; bases outside the gene matches: 6. Germline-derived CDR1 and CDR2 are MNHNY and SVGAGI (reference sequence). The CDR3 length is 16 residues.

The chain couples TRBV25-1 to TRBJ1-5, with TRBD1 matching over 10 bases. This CDR3 contains 17 residues. V lost 4 bases, J lost 0 bases, and 6 bases stayed unmatched. The V gene's germline CDR1 is MGHDK and CDR2 SYGVNS. CDR3 sequence (DNA): TGTGCCAGCAGTGGTAGCCGGGACAGGGGTAGCAATCAGCCCCAGCATTTT. Its translation: CASSGSRDRGSNQPQHF.

This clone was observed a few times. Other DNA sequences in the sample encode the same CDR3. The J gene is TRBJ1-1, the V gene TRBV29-1, with D possibly matching TRBD1 (5 bases). The CDR3 covers 12 residues. Germline V gene data show CDR1 as SQVTM and CDR2 as ANQGSEA. The V end was cut by 1 base, the J end by 4 bases, with 7 bases between. In DNA, the CDR3 is TGCAGCGTTGAAGGGGGGGGCACTGAAGCTTTCTTT. Protein sequence: CSVEGGGTEAFF.

The chain combines TRBV15 with TRBJ2-1; weak D call: TRBD2 (5 bases). Trimming left V 8 bases short and J 10 bases short, with 21 bases between. Germline V gives CDR1 LNHNV, CDR2 YYDKDF (reference sequence). The CDR3 covers 14 residues. The DNA of the CDR3 is TGTGCCACCTCTACCAACCTCGACTCGGGGGAGCAGTTCTTC. It yields the protein CATSTNLDSGEQFF.

The CDR3 nucleotides are TGTGCCAGCAGCAAACCTAACAGGGGGCTCACCGGGGAGCTGTTTTTT. This gives the protein CASSKPNRGLTGELFF. The J gene is TRBJ2-2, the V gene TRBV5-6, with 9 nucleotides matching TRBD1. The CDR3 covers 16 residues. Germline CDR1 SGHDT, CDR2 YYEEEE. The V and J ends lost 4 bases and 4 bases, in that order; junction bases with no gene match: 8.

This clone was counted only a few times. V gene TRBV4-1 combines with J gene TRBJ2-7; D might be TRBD1 or TRBD2, each matching 5 bases. CDR1 and CDR2 from the germline V gene are MGHRA and YSYEKL. Trimming removed 8 bases from V and 5 bases from J, with 13 bases in between. This CDR3 has 12 residues. In nucleotides, the CDR3 is TGCGCCAGCGTGGGACCCACCAACGAGCAGTACTTC. Amino acid sequence: CASVGPTNEQYF.

The chain joins TRBV5-4 to TRBJ1-1; TRBD1 is a possible D gene (6 bases). V lost 4 bases and J 1 base, leaving 17 bases between the germline ends. The germline gives CDR1 SGHNT, CDR2 YYREEE (reference sequence). The CDR3 spans 16 residues. The CDR3, as DNA: TGTGCCAGCAGCCTGGGGGCAGGGGATGGGAACACTGAAGCTTTCTTT. This translates into CASSLGAGDGNTEAFF.

This clone occurred a few times. The V call is TRBV15, the J call TRBJ1-2; 7 bases match TRBD1. V trimming: 1 base; J trimming: 4 bases; junction bases outside the gene matches: 9. This CDR3 has 16 amino acids. Germline loops: CDR1 LNHNV, CDR2 YYDKDF (reference sequence). The CDR3, as DNA: TGTGCCACCAGCAGAGGTGGACAGGCCCGAGGCTATGGCTACACCTTC. Translated, it gives CATSRGGQARGYGYTF.

The J gene is TRBJ2-1, the V gene TRBV30, with 8 bases identical to TRBD2. The CDR3 totals 13 residues. Looked up from germline, CDR1 is GTSNPN and CDR2 is SVGIG (reference sequence). V was pared by 2 bases and J by 9 bases, with 6 bases of the junction left unmatched. CDR3 protein: CAWSRASGREQFF. CDR3 nucleotide sequence: TGTGCCTGGAGTAGGGCTAGCGGGCGTGAGCAGTTCTTC. Full variable domain (outside the CDR3, taken from reference TRBV30 and TRBJ2-1): SQTIHQWPATLVQPVGSPLSLECTVEGTSNPNLYWYRQAAGRGLQLLFYSVGIGQISSEVPQNLSASRPQDRQFILSSKKLLLSDSGFYLCAWSRASGREQFFGPGTRLTVL.